This is a list of T cell receptor beta chains from one sample in a study of T cells after yellow fever vaccination. MiXCR, applied by TCRdb to the 5' RACE reads, yields one record per CDR3 protein. The sample lists hundreds of thousands of distinct CDR3 sequences, about 14% occurring once. Sequencing used PBMCs, obtained on the day of the yellow fever booster vaccination. The source is a man aged 25-40 years who received the YFV17D yellow fever vaccine. Each CDR3 is given without its conserved first and last residue.

TRBJ2-7,TRBV3-1,13,ASSQPREGRYEQY
TRBJ1-3,TRBV5-1,11,ASSSNSGNTIY
TRBJ2-1,TRBV20-1,15,SAYHQGLAGGYNEQF
TRBJ2-7,TRBV20-1,10,SPRLGGYEQY
TRBJ2-7,TRBV4-1,13,ASSPVTGGGEEQY
TRBJ2-1,TRBV6-2/TRBV6-3,14,ASSYSGTSGSGEQF
TRBJ2-2,TRBV24-1,13,ATSASGSRVGELF
TRBJ2-1,TRBV10-3,13,AISDAGTRDREQF
TRBJ2-5,TRBV7-7,13,ASSLSVGREETQY
TRBJ2-5,TRBV6-5,9,ASKLLETQY
TRBJ2-2,TRBV5-6,14,ASSFTGARNTGELF
TRBJ2-3,TRBV11-2,10,ASSWVREWLN
TRBJ2-3,TRBV4-3,14,ASSLSGKWGTDTQY
TRBJ2-5,TRBV7-2,13,ASSLAIGAGETQY
TRBJ2-7,TRBV20-1,10,SAFLGADEQY
TRBJ2-7,TRBV6-1,15,ASSRRRNRGGNHEQY
TRBJ2-7,TRBV5-1,15,ASSPPPGHHGHYEQY
TRBJ2-1,TRBV19,12,ASSIAPGAGTAF
TRBJ1-1,TRBV3-1,12,ASSQEGGTSKAF
TRBJ2-2,TRBV12-3/TRBV12-4,15,ASSLWTGGSNTGELF
TRBJ2-3,TRBV29-1,11,SVTGAYTDTQY